The rows below give T cell receptor beta chains drawn from one sample of a study of graft-versus-host responses after intestinal transplantation. What these receptors recognize is not known. TCRdb's copy holds only in-frame clones and misses some; the assay was immunoSEQ multiplex PCR. The table lists over 45,000 clones, 94% of them singletons. Specimen: unstimulated CD4+ T cells sorted from spleen or lymph node cells, collected before transplant. The receptor set was obtained from a human donor who was the organ donor for an intestinal transplant. The CDR3 runs from the conserved cysteine through the conserved F or W. D genes are given only for firm matches. Not all rows give a size; the values are once, few, many and, for expanded clones, a class.

d_call j_call clone_size v_call cdr3_aa cdr3_nt
NA TRBJ2-1 NA TRBV6-5 CASSRQAQGNEQFF TGTGCCAGCAGCCGACAGGCCCAGGGGAATGAGCAGTTCTTC
NA TRBJ1-1 NA TRBV5-5 CASSLAGDRRTEAFF TGTGCCAGCAGCTTGGCAGGGGATCGGAGGACTGAAGCTTTCTTT
NA TRBJ1-3 NA TRBV6-6 CASGSPGTPRNTIYF TGTGCCAGCGGCAGCCCCGGGACACCTAGAAACACCATATATTTT
TRBD1 TRBJ1-6 NA TRBV4-1 CASSQVVRQGANSPLHF TGCGCCAGCAGCCAAGTTGTCAGGCAGGGGGCAAATTCACCCCTCCACTTT
TRBD2 TRBJ2-7 NA TRBV6-1 CASRGLARNYEQYF TGTGCCAGCAGAGGACTAGCCCGAAACTACGAGCAGTACTTC
TRBD1 TRBJ2-2 NA TRBV9 CASSVETGGVAGELFF TGTGCCAGCAGCGTAGAGACAGGGGGCGTCGCCGGGGAGCTGTTTTTT
NA TRBJ2-1 once TRBV5-1 CASSLIAGPYNEQFF TGCGCCAGCAGCTTGATTGCAGGGCCATACAATGAGCAGTTCTTC
NA TRBJ1-2 once TRBV5-1 CASSSDSYGYTF TGCGCCAGCAGCTCGGACAGCTATGGCTACACCTTC
TRBD1 TRBJ1-6 NA TRBV5-1 CASKTGTGDSPLHF TGCGCCAGCAAAACCGGGACAGGGGATTCACCCCTCCACTTT
TRBD1 TRBJ1-1 NA TRBV5-1 CASSPQGTLTQNTEAFF TGCGCCAGCAGCCCACAGGGGACCCTTACCCAGAACACTGAAGCTTTCTTT
NA TRBJ2-5 NA TRBV19 CASTGREGTQYF TGTGCCAGTACTGGGAGAGAGGGGACCCAGTACTTC
NA TRBJ2-5 NA TRBV15 CATSRDVVGGRQETQYF TGTGCCACCAGCAGAGACGTCGTGGGGGGGCGGCAAGAGACCCAGTACTTC
NA TRBJ1-2 NA TRBV11-3 CASSLEGTYGYTF TGTGCCAGCAGCTTAGAAGGGACCTATGGCTACACCTTC
TRBD2 TRBJ2-3 NA TRBV19 CASRSGDSTDTQYF TGTGCCAGTAGGAGCGGGGACTCCACAGATACGCAGTATTTT
TRBD1 TRBJ1-6 once TRBV4-1 CASSQDLGTVNNSPLHF TGCGCCAGCAGCCAAGATCTGGGGACAGTGAATAATTCACCCCTCCACTTT
NA TRBJ2-1 NA TRBV30 CAWSVRSRYNEQFF TGTGCCTGGAGTGTACGGTCCCGGTACAATGAGCAGTTCTTC
NA TRBJ2-2 NA TRBV5-4 CASSRDAVNTGELFF TGTGCCAGCAGCAGGGACGCGGTGAACACCGGGGAGCTGTTTTTT
NA TRBJ1-3 NA TRBV6-5 CASSYSGGAGGNTIYF TGTGCCAGCAGTTACTCAGGGGGGGCAGGAGGAAACACCATATATTTT
TRBD2 TRBJ2-3 NA TRBV6-4 CASSDLGGATDTQYF TGTGCCAGCAGTGACCTCGGGGGGGCCACAGATACGCAGTATTTT
NA TRBJ1-2 NA TRBV29-1 CSVVRGYGYTF TGCAGCGTTGTACGAGGCTATGGCTACACCTTC
NA TRBJ2-7 NA TRBV5-5 CASSLTHEQYF TGTGCCAGCAGCTTGACCCACGAGCAGTACTTC
NA TRBJ2-3 once TRBV9 CASSVTGALYDTQYF TGTGCCAGCAGCGTGACCGGGGCGCTTTACGATACGCAGTATTTT
NA TRBJ2-7 NA TRBV6-5 CASNPAGTHWEQYF TGTGCCAGCAACCCGGCCGGGACACATTGGGAGCAGTACTTC
NA TRBJ1-3 NA TRBV5-1 CASSLGGSSGNTIYF TGCGCCAGCAGCTTGGGAGGGAGCTCTGGAAACACCATATATTTT
TRBD1 TRBJ2-3 NA TRBV2 CASSGATGGRRTDTQYF TGTGCCAGCAGTGGGGCGACAGGGGGTCGTCGCACAGATACGCAGTATTTT
TRBD1 TRBJ2-1 NA TRBV19 CASSIVGTGDVNEQFF TGTGCCAGTAGTATAGTGGGGACAGGGGATGTCAATGAGCAGTTCTTC
TRBD2 TRBJ2-1 NA TRBV5-1 CASSLVLAGGTEQFF TGCGCCAGCAGCTTGGTCCTAGCGGGGGGAACTGAGCAGTTCTTC
NA TRBJ1-3 NA TRBV9 CASSLGHSGNTIYF TGTGCCAGCAGCTTGGGACACTCTGGAAACACCATATATTTT
NA TRBJ2-6 once TRBV19 CASSILWGSGANVLTF TGTGCCAGTAGTATACTGTGGGGTTCAGGGGCCAACGTCCTGACTTTC
TRBD1 TRBJ2-3 NA TRBV7-9 CASIPRQGAPVVDTQYF TGTGCCAGCATCCCCCGACAGGGGGCTCCTGTTGTAGATACGCAGTATTTT
NA TRBJ2-7 NA TRBV9 CASSPRDKKGSNEQYF TGTGCCAGCAGCCCACGAGACAAGAAGGGTTCGAACGAGCAGTACTTC
NA TRBJ1-2 NA TRBV9 CASSYGDTGYTF TGTGCCAGCAGCTACGGGGATACCGGCTACACCTTC
NA TRBJ2-7 NA TRBV7-6 CASSLVMGNEQYF TGTGCCAGCAGCTTAGTTATGGGGAACGAGCAGTACTTC
NA TRBJ2-5 NA TRBV2 CASSVETATQETQYF TGTGCCAGCAGTGTTGAGACGGCCACCCAAGAGACCCAGTACTTC
NA TRBJ1-2 NA TRBV11-2 CASSPRRGTGYGYTF TGTGCCAGCAGCCCCCGGAGGGGGACGGGCTATGGCTACACCTTC
TRBD1 TRBJ2-3 NA TRBV4-3 CASSRQGADTQYF TGCGCCAGCAGCCGACAGGGGGCAGATACGCAGTATTTT
NA TRBJ1-6 once TRBV14 CASSPRRQYNSPLHF TGTGCCAGCAGCCCCCGGCGGCAATATAATTCACCCCTCCACTTT
NA TRBJ2-7 NA TRBV7-2 CASSLGSSPSSYEQYF TGTGCCAGCAGCTTAGGAAGCAGCCCCAGCTCCTACGAGCAGTACTTC
TRBD2 TRBJ2-1 NA TRBV2 CASGSSGGAEEQFF TGTGCCAGCGGCTCGAGCGGGGGGGCCGAGGAGCAGTTCTTC
NA TRBJ1-5 NA TRBV4-1 CASSQDPTYSNQPQHF TGCGCCAGCAGCCAAGACCCGACATATAGCAATCAGCCCCAGCATTTT
NA TRBJ1-3 NA TRBV5-1 CASSLAGETIYF TGCGCCAGCAGCTTGGCCGGCGAAACCATATATTTT
TRBD2 TRBJ2-5 NA TRBV2 CASSMGTSGSETQYF TGTGCCAGCAGTATGGGGACTAGCGGTTCAGAGACCCAGTACTTC
NA TRBJ2-2 NA TRBV7-3 CASSLGRAGELFF TGTGCCAGCAGCTTAGGACGGGCCGGGGAGCTGTTTTTT
NA TRBJ1-6 NA TRBV6-4 CASSDNRASPLHF TGTGCCAGCAGTGACAACAGGGCCTCACCCCTCCACTTT
NA TRBJ2-6 NA TRBV4-3 CASSLRQVSNVLTF TGCGCCAGCAGCCTCCGACAGGTCTCCAACGTCCTGACTTTC
NA TRBJ2-5 NA TRBV18 CASSPLQGGETQYF TGTGCCAGCTCACCACTCCAGGGCGGCGAGACCCAGTACTTC
NA TRBJ2-3 NA TRBV5-6 CASSRHRDWTDTQYF TGTGCCAGCAGCCGACACCGGGACTGGACAGATACGCAGTATTTT
NA TRBJ2-7 NA TRBV6-5 CASSSVRWSYEQYF TGTGCCAGCAGTTCGGTGCGTTGGAGCTACGAGCAGTACTTC
NA TRBJ1-4 NA TRBV5-1 CASSIENGHEKLFF TGCGCCAGCAGCATCGAAAATGGGCACGAAAAACTGTTTTTT
NA TRBJ2-2 once TRBV7-2 CASSLRDINTGELFF TGTGCCAGCAGCCTACGGGACATCAACACCGGGGAGCTGTTTTTT
NA TRBJ1-1 NA TRBV7-2 CASSYTGSGGYTEAFF TGTGCCAGCAGCTATACAGGGAGCGGGGGGTACACTGAAGCTTTCTTT